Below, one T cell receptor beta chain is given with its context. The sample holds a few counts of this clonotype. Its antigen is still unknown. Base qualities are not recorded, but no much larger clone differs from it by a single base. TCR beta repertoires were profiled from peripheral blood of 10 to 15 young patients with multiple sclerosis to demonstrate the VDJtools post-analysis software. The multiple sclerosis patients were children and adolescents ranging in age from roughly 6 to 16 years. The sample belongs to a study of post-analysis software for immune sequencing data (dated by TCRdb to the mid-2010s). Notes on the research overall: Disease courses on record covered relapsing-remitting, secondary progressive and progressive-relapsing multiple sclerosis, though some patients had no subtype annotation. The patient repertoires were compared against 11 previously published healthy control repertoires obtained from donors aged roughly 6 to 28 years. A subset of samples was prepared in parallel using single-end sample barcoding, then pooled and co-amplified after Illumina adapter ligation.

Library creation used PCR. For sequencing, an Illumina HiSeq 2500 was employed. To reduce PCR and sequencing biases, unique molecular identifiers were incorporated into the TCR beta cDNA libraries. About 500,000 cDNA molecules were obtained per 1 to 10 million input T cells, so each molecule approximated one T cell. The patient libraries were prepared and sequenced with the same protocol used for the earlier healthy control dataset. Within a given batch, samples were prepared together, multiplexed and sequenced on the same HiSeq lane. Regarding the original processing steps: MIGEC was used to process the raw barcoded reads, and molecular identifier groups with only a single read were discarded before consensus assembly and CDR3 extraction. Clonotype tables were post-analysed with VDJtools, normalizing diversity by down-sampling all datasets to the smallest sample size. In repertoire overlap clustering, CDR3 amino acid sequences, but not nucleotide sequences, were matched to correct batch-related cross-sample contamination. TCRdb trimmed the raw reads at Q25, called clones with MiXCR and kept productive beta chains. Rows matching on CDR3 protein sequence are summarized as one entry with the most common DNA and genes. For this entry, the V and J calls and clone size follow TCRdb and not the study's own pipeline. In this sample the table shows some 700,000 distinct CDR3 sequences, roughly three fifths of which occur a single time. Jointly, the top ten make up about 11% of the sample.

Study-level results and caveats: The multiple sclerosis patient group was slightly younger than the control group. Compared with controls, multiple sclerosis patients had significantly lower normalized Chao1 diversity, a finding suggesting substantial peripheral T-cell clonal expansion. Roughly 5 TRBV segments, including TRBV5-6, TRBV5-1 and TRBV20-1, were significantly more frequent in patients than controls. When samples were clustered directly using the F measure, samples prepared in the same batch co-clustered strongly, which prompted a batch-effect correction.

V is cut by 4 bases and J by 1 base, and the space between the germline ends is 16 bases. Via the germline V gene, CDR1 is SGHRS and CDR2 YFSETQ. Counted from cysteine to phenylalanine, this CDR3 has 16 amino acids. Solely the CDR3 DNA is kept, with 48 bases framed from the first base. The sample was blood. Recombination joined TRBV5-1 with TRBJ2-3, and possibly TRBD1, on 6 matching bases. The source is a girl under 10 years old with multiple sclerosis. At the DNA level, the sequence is TGCGCCAGCAGCGCCGGGACACCAGGCGGCACAGATACGCAGTATTTT. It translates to CASSAGTPGGTDTQYF. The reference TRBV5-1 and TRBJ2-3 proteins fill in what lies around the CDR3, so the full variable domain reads KAGVTQTPRYLIKTRGQQVTLSCSPISGHRSVSWYQQTPGQGLQFLFEYFSETQRNKGNFPGRFSGRQFSNSRSEMNVSTLELGDSALYLCASSAGTPGGTDTQYFGPGTRLTVL.